This TCR beta chain was recovered during a study of OX40 agonist ivuxolimab in advanced cancers. This CDR3 is 21 amino acids long. J gave up 3 bases and V 0 bases, and 15 bases lay outside the gene matches. From germline, CDR1 is LNHNV and CDR2 YYDKDF (reference sequence). TCRdb's copy holds only in-frame clones and misses some; the assay was immunoSEQ multiplex PCR. The sample has tens of thousands of clones, 86% seen once. The specimen was CD4+ or CD8+ T cells sorted from blood, collected in a trial of the OX40 agonist ivuxolimab. The sequence came from an adult with an advanced solid tumor such as melanoma, head and neck, liver or kidney cancer. V usage is TRBV15 and J usage is TRBJ2-7; TRBD2 matches at 15 bases. CDR3 sequence (DNA): TGTGCCACCAGCAGAGAGTACGGACTAGCGGGGGGGAACCTCCCCTACTACGAGCAGTACTTC. Amino acids: CATSREYGLAGGNLPYYEQYF.